Listed below are T cell receptor beta chains from one sample, sequenced in a study of cytomegalovirus exposure and HLA in healthy donors. This table comes from immunoSEQ multiplex PCR, and its TCRdb copy is limited to in-frame clones, with some not included. This table has some 250,000 clones, around 90% appearing once. Sequencing was carried out using PBMCs. The receptors derive from a woman aged 25 to 45 in good health and CMV-seronegative. The CDR3 runs from the conserved cysteine through the conserved F or W. D genes are given only for firm matches. Clone size, where shown, is once, few, many, or a class for clones that have expanded.

>NA|TRBJ2-7|TRBV7-8|NA
TGTGCCAGCAGCGTTACGGTCACGACCTACGAGCAGTACTTC
CASSVTVTTYEQYF
>NA|TRBJ2-5|TRBV6-5|NA
TGTGCCAGCAGTAGAGTGGGGGAGACCCAGTACTTC
CASSRVGETQYF
>TRBD2|TRBJ2-1|TRBV9|once
TGTGCCAGCAGCAAAGGGACTAGCGGGAGCTACAATGAGCAGTTCTTC
CASSKGTSGSYNEQFF
>TRBD2|TRBJ2-1|TRBV30|once
TGTGCCTGGGTGGGACTAGCGGGAGTCGATGAGCAGTTCTTC
CAWVGLAGVDEQFF
>TRBD2|TRBJ2-5|TRBV5-6|NA
TGTGCCAGCAGCGTTAGACTAGCGGGATGGCGCCCCGGCCAAGAGACCCAGTACTTC
CASSVRLAGWRPGQETQYF
>TRBD2|TRBJ2-3|TRBV5-6|few
TGTGCCAGCAGCGAAGCCGGGACTAGCGGAAACACAGATACGCAGTATTTT
CASSEAGTSGNTDTQYF
>NA|TRBJ2-1|TRBV9|NA
TGTGCCAGCAGCGCGGGACTCAATGAGCAGTTCTTC
CASSAGLNEQFF
>TRBD1|TRBJ2-1|TRBV7-9|NA
TGTGCCGAGACAGGGAGAGATGAGCAGTTCTTC
CAETGRDEQFF
>TRBD1|TRBJ2-7|TRBV5-1|NA
TGCGCCAGCAGCCCGCCGACAGGGTTTGCTAACGAGCAGTACTTC
CASSPPTGFANEQYF
>TRBD2|TRBJ2-1|TRBV9|NA
TGTGCCAGCAGCCTGCGACTAGCGGGAGTCAACAATGAGCAGTTCTTC
CASSLRLAGVNNEQFF
>NA|TRBJ1-5|TRBV6-1|few
TGTGCCAGCATCGAAGGGAGTTTTAATCAGCCCCAGCATTTT
CASIEGSFNQPQHF
>NA|TRBJ2-2|TRBV6-1|NA
TGTGCCAGCAGTGAAATAACCCCCGGGATTTTCACCGGGGAGCTGTTTTTT
CASSEITPGIFTGELFF
>NA|TRBJ2-7|TRBV5-6|NA
TGTGCCAGCAGCCGCTTGGGACCGTTCTCCTACGAGCAGTACTTC
CASSRLGPFSYEQYF
>NA|TRBJ2-1|TRBV29-1|NA
TGCAGCGTTGAAATGCAGGGTGGCAATGAGCAGTTCTTC
CSVEMQGGNEQFF
>NA|TRBJ1-3|TRBV18|once
TGTGCCAGCTCACCAGGAGGGGCTGGAAACACCATATATTTT
CASSPGGAGNTIYF
>NA|TRBJ2-1|TRBV7-9|NA
TGTGCCAGCAGCCCGGCCAGGACTACCGCAATGGAGCAGTTCTTC
CASSPARTTAMEQFF
>NA|TRBJ2-5|TRBV7-9|NA
TGTGCCAGCAGCTTAGATCAAGAGACCCAGTACTTC
CASSLDQETQYF
>NA|TRBJ2-1|TRBV27|NA
TGTGCCAGCCGGCTAGCAGTCTCCTACAATGAGCAGTTCTTC
CASRLAVSYNEQFF
>NA|TRBJ2-2|TRBV29-1|NA
TGCAGCGTTGGAGCGGGGAACACCGGGGAGCTGTTTTTT
CSVGAGNTGELFF
>NA|TRBJ2-7|TRBV20-1|NA
TGCAGTGCTCCCCTGGCGTCCTCGCAGTACTTC
CSAPLASSQYF
>NA|TRBJ2-1|TRBV6-4|NA
TGTGCCAGCAGCCCTACCGACGGACTTAGCTACAATGAGCAGTTCTTC
CASSPTDGLSYNEQFF
>NA|TRBJ2-5|TRBV6-1|NA
TGTGCCAGCAGTGAATTCGGTAGGACGGAGACCCAGTACTTC
CASSEFGRTETQYF
>NA|TRBJ2-3|TRBV11-3|NA
TGTGCCAGCAGCTTGGGCGGGATGAGCACAGATACGCAGTATTTT
CASSLGGMSTDTQYF
>NA|TRBJ1-2|TRBV19|NA
TGTGCCAGTAGTATAGCCGGAAACTATGGCTACACCTTC
CASSIAGNYGYTF
>NA|TRBJ2-7|TRBV15|once
TGTGCCACCACACATCCTAACAGCTCCTACGAGCAGTACTTC
CATTHPNSSYEQYF
>TRBD1|TRBJ2-7|TRBV29-1|NA
TGCAGCGTTGATGCCAGGGACAGAGGTCGCTACGAGCAGTACTTC
CSVDARDRGRYEQYF
>NA|TRBJ2-1|TRBV14|NA
TGTGCCAGCAGCCAAGTTCTAGGTTCTATCAATGAGCAGTTCTTC
CASSQVLGSINEQFF
>TRBD1|TRBJ2-1|TRBV4-1|NA
TGCGCCAGCAGAGACACAGGGGGAATGCATGAGCAGTTCTTC
CASRDTGGMHEQFF
>TRBD2|TRBJ2-5|TRBV11-3|once
TGTGCCAGCGGGGAGGGCGGAGAGACCCAGTACTTC
CASGEGGETQYF
>NA|TRBJ2-1|TRBV11-2|NA
TGTGCCAGCAGGAAGAGCGAGAGGCCCTACAATGAGCAGTTCTTC
CASRKSERPYNEQFF